These 3 T cell receptor beta chains originate from one sample sequenced in a study of blood T cell repertoires in COVID-19. Method: immunoSEQ multiplex PCR; TCRdb's copy keeps in-frame clones and lacks some. This repertoire shows around 400,000 clones, approximately 89% found once; its top ten account for 2.3%. The sequencing sample was made of peripheral blood. The receptors here all came from a woman aged 60 to 75 with COVID-19, enrolled during active disease.

This clone was detected only once. The rearrangement uses TRBV5-1 and TRBJ2-2, with 14 bases that match TRBD2. This CDR3 is 16 amino acids long. The germline V gene encodes CDR1 SGHRS and CDR2 YFSETQ. With V trimmed by 4 bases and J by 7 bases, 6 bases remained unmatched. DNA for the CDR3: TGCGCCAGCAGCCCGACTAGCGGGGGGGCAGGCGGGGAGCTGTTTTTT. Protein sequence: CASSPTSGGAGGELFF.

The chain has TRBV6-5 and TRBJ2-1, with no clear D. This CDR3 has 12 residues. The V and J ends lost 6 bases and 3 bases respectively, with 6 bases between them. Germline V gene lookup returns CDR1 MNHEY and CDR2 SVGAGI. Here the CDR3 DNA reads TGTGCCAGCAGCCTATACTACAATGAGCAGTTCTTC. It codes for CASSLYYNEQFF.

The chain employs TRBV19 and TRBJ2-2, with 8 positions matching TRBD1. The V segment lost 7 bases and the J segment 4 bases; nucleotides outside the gene matches: 5. This CDR3 contains 14 residues. Per germline, CDR1 LNHDA and CDR2 SQIVND (reference sequence). DNA for the CDR3: TGTGCCAGTAAGGGGACAGGCATCACCGGGGAGCTGTTTTTT. Protein sequence: CASKGTGITGELFF.